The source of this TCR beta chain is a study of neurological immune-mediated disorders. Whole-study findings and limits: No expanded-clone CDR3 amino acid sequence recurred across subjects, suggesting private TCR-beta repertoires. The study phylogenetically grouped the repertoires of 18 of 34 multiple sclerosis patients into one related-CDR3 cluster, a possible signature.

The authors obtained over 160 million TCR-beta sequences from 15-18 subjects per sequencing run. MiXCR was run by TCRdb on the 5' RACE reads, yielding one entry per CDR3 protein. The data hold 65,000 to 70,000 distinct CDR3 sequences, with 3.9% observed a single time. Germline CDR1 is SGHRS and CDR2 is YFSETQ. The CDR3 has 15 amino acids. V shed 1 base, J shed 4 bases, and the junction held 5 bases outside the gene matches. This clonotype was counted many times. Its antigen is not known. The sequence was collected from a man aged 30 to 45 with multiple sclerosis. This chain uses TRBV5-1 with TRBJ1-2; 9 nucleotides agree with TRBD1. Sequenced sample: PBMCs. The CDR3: CASSLTAGQGYGYTF. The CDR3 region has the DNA TGCGCCAGCAGCTTGACCGCGGGACAGGGCTATGGCTACACCTTC. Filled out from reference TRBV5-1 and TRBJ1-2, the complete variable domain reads KAGVTQTPRYLIKTRGQQVTLSCSPISGHRSVSWYQQTPGQGLQFLFEYFSETQRNKGNFPGRFSGRQFSNSRSEMNVSTLELGDSALYLCASSLTAGQGYGYTFGSGTRLTVV.